This T cell receptor beta chain appears in the sequencing data of a study of radiotherapy plus CTLA-4 blockade in lung cancer. The study, taken as a whole, reports: In blood, after radiotherapy plus ipilimumab, tumor-derived TCR clones expanded.

Comment on this clone: The antigen is not known.

The protocol was immunoSEQ multiplex PCR, while the TCRdb copy is restricted to in-frame clones and leaves out a portion. In the table there are around 44,000 clones, roughly 90% of which are singletons. This receptor was taken from a human donor with non-small cell lung cancer that progressed on radiotherapy plus ipilimumab. Some clones in this sample may be carry-over from other donors' samples. Sequencing used peripheral blood, obtained from a patient treated with radiotherapy plus ipilimumab.

The CDR3 DNA follows: TGCAGCGTTCCGAAAACGGGACAACATAACTATGGCTACACCTTC. This sequence encodes CSVPKTGQHNYGYTF. The chain combines TRBV29-1 with TRBJ1-2; possible D gene TRBD1, 6 bases. The germline gives CDR1 SQVTM, CDR2 ANQGSEA. Trimming stripped 5 bases from V and 1 base from J, with 17 bases between. The CDR3 runs to 15 residues.